This entry is about one T cell receptor (beta chain). Its antigen is undetermined. These data belong to a study of T cell responses to AZD1222 COVID-19 vaccine. Whole-study findings and limits: The reported proportion of spike-specific TCRs targeting unmutated variant regions was nearly half.

Assay used: immunoSEQ multiplex PCR; TCRdb lists only in-frame clones, some missing. The repertoire includes 75,000 to 90,000 clones, about 83% of them detected once, and 7.5% to 9% sits in the top ten. CDR1 MDHEN and CDR2 SYDVKM come from the germline V gene. The CDR3 totals 14 residues. V was pared by 7 bases and J by 2 bases, with 4 bases of the junction left unmatched. V and J are TRBV28 and TRBJ2-1; 8 bases line up with TRBD2. The specimen was peripheral blood, collected on day 0 of AZD1222 vaccination. The sequence derives from an adult in good health. The CDR3 bases are TGTGCCAGCAACCCACTAGCGGCCTACAATGAGCAGTTCTTC. Its translation is CASNPLAAYNEQFF.